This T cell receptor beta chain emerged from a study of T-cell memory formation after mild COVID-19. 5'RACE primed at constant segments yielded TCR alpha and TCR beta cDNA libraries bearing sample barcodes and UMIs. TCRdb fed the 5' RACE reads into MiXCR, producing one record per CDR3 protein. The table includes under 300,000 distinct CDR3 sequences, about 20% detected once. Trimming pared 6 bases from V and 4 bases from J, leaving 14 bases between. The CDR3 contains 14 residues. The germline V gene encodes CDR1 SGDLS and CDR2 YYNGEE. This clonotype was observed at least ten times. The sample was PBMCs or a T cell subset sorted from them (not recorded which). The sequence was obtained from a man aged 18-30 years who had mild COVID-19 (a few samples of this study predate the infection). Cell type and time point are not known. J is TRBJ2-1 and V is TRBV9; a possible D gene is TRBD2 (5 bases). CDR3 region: CASTPGGRYNEQFF. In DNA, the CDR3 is TGTGCCAGCACCCCAGGCGGGCGATACAATGAGCAGTTCTTC.